Ten or more counts support the clone carrying this TCR beta chain. The read terminates 3 residues ahead of where the CDR3 ends, so the germline J gene completes it. This entry belongs to a study of T cell clonality in common variable immunodeficiency. Clones were read by immunoSEQ multiplex PCR, and TCRdb kept only the in-frame ones, dropping some. The repertoire consists of over 45,000 clones, none detected only once. CDR1 and CDR2 from the germline V gene are SGHTA and FQGNSA. V dropped 5 bases and J dropped 6 bases, with 11 bases sitting between them. The CDR3 contains 12 residues. The sequence derives from a person aged 18-69 years in good health. The sample comprised peripheral blood mononuclear cells. V and J are TRBV7-2 and TRBJ2-7; tentatively, D is TRBD1 (7 bases). The CDR3 bases that were read are TGTGCCAGCAGCCCCCAGGGGGGCGAG. Protein: CASSPQGGE. The whole CDR3 sequence reads CASSPQGGEQYF.